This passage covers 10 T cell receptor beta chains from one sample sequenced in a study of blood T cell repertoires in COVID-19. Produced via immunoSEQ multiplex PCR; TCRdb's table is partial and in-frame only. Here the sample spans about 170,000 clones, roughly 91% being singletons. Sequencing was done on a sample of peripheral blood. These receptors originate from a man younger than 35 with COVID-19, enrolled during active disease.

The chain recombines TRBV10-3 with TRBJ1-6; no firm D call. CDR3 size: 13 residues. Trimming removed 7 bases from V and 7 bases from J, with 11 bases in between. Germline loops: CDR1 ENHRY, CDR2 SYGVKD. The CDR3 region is CAITPEANSPLHF. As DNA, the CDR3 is TGTGCCATCACCCCGGAGGCCAATTCACCCCTCCACTTT.

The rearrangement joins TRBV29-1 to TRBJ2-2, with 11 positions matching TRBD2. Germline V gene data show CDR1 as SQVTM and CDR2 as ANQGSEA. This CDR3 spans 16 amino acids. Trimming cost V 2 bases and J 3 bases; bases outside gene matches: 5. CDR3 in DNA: TGCAGCGTTGAAAAGCCTAGCGGGAGGTACACCGGGGAGCTGTTTTTT. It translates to CSVEKPSGRYTGELFF.

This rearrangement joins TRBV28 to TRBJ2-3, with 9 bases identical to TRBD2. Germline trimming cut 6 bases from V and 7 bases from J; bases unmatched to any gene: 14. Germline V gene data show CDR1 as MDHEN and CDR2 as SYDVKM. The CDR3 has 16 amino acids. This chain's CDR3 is CASRGRLAVHGYTQYF. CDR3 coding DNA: TGTGCCAGCAGGGGACGACTAGCGGTTCACGGGTATACGCAGTATTTT.

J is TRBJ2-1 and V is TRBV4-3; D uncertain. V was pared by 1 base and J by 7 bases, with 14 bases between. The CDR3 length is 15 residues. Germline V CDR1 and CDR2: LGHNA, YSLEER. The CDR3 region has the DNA TGCGCCAGCAGCCAAGTAGGTGGAGTCGGGAATGAGCAGTTCTTC. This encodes CASSQVGGVGNEQFF.

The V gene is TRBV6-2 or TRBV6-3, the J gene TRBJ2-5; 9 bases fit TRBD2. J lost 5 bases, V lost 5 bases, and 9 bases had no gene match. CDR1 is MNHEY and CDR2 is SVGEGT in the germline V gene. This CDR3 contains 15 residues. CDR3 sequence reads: CASSRTSATGETQYF. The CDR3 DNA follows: TGTGCCAGCAGTCGGACTAGCGCGACGGGGGAGACCCAGTACTTC.

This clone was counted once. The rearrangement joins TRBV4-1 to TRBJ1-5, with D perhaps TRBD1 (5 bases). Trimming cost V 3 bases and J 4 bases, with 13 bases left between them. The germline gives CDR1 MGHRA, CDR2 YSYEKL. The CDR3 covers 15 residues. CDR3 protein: CASSQERGLNQPQHF. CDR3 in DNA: TGCGCCAGCAGCCAGGAGAGGGGACTAAATCAGCCCCAGCATTTT.

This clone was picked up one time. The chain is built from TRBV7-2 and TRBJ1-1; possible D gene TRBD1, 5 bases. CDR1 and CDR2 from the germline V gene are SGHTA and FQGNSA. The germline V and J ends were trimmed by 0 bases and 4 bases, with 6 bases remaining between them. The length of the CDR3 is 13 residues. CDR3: CASSLARGTEAFF. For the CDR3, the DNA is TGTGCCAGCAGCTTAGCAAGGGGCACTGAAGCTTTCTTT.

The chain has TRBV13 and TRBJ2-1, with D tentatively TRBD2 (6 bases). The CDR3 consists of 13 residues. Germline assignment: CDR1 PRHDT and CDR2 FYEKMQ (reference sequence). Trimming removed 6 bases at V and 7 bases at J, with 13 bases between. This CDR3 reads CASRLAPSNEQFF. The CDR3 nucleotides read TGTGCCAGCAGACTAGCCCCCTCTAATGAGCAGTTCTTC.

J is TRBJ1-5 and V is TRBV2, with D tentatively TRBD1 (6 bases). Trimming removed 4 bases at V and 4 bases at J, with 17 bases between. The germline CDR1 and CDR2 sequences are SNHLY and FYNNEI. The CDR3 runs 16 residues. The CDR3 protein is CASSARDKAGNQPQHF. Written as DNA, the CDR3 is TGTGCCAGCAGTGCCCGGGACAAGGCCGGGAATCAGCCCCAGCATTTT.

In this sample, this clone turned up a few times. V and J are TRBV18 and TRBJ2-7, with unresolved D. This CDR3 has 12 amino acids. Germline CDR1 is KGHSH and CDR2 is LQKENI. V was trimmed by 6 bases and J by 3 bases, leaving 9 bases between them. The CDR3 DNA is TGTGCCAGCTCGCGAGTGAACTACGAGCAGTACTTC. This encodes CASSRVNYEQYF.